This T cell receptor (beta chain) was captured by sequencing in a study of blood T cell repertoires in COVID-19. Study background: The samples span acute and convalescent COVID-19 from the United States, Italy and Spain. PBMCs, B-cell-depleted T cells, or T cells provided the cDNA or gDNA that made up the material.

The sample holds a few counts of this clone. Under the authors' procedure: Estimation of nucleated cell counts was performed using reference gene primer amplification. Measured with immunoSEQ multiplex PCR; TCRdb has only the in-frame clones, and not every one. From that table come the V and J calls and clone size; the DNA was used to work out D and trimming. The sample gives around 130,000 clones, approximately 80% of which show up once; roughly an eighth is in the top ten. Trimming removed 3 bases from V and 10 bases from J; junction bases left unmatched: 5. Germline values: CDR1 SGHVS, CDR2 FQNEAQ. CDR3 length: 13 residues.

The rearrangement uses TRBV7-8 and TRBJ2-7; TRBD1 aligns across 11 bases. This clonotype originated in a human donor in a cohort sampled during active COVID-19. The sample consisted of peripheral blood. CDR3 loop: CASSLRTGGVQYF. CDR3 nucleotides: TGTGCCAGCAGCTTGAGGACAGGGGGCGTACAGTACTTC.